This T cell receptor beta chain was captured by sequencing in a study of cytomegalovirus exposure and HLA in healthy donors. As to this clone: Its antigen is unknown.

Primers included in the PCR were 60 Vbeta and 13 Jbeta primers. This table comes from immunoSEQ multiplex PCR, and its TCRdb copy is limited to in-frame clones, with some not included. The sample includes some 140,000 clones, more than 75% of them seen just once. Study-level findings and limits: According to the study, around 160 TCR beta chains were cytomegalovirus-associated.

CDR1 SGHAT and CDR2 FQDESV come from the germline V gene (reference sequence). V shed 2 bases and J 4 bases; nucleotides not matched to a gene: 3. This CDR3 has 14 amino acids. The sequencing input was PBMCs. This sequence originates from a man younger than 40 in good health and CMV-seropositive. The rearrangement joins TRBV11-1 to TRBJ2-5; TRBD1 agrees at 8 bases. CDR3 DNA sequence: TGTGCCAGCAGCTTACCAGGGGGCTCAGAGACCCAGTACTTC. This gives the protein CASSLPGGSETQYF.